Reported below is one T cell receptor beta chain. This clone was seen a single time. What this receptor recognizes is not known. No quality values exist for individual bases; no much larger clone is one base distant. The entry originates in a study of blood T cell repertoires in COVID-19 (dated by TCRdb to 2018 to 2021). Looking at the study overall: Samples covering the acute and convalescent phases of COVID-19 were provided by collaborators in the United States, Italy and Spain. The prospective study material was composed of cDNA or gDNA derived from T cells, B-cell-depleted T cells, or PBMCs. The dataset comprised deeply sampled blood TCRbeta repertoires from subjects exposed to, actively infected with, or recovered from COVID-19. The repertoires were made available in a free public database intended to serve as a resource for research on the immune response to SARS-CoV-2. The samples were drawn from two sources: the first 160 participants of the ongoing ImmuneRACE study, and over 1,000 subjects contributed by 6 global collaborators. Sample metadata almost always included a de-identified subject ID, COVID-19 status, age in years and sex. Where HLA class I and class II types were available, the types were taken from metadata supplied by the sample provider, not from assay-based typing.

Another Seattle source contributed samples from volunteer blood donors who had recovered from COVID-19. Each collaborating institution followed its own protocols to collect whole blood in K2EDTA tubes. For TCRbeta analysis, collaborators shipped samples as frozen whole blood, isolated PBMCs, or DNA extracted from either of those sample types. TCRbeta CDR3 regions were amplified from genomic DNA by means of the immunoSEQ Assay, a bias-controlled multiplex PCR. For the original study's pipeline: Nucleated cell counts per sample were estimated from amplification of reference gene primers within the assay. Sequence reads were collapsed and filtered to measure the absolute abundance of every unique TCRbeta CDR3 rearrangement. Productive Simpson clonality was computed per sample as the square root of Simpson's diversity index over productive rearrangements. TCRdb obtained this table from immuneACCESS and retained in-frame rearrangements with V and J assigned. These tables miss some clones; where compared with another copy, unresolved V genes account for less than half of the shortfall, and the remainder is unexplained. The V and J calls and the clone size are those of that table, but D and trimming were determined from the DNA. This sample comprises approximately 200,000 clones, about 87% of them detected only once. Of the sample, approximately 6.2% is held by the ten largest clones.

Overall study outcomes, separate from this receptor: Clinical and demographic metadata were provided uncurated, with the amount varying by source and participant.

This sequence originates from a man aged 60-69 years who had recovered from COVID-19. Material: peripheral blood.

The CDR3 in this case is CAWTEGAGNQPQHF. The sequence in DNA is TGTGCCTGGACCGAGGGGGCCGGCAATCAGCCCCAGCATTTT. The chain links TRBV30 with TRBJ1-5; 7 nucleotides in the junction match TRBD1. According to the germline V gene (reference sequence), CDR1 reads GTSNPN and CDR2 reads SVGIG. V is trimmed back by 4 bases and J by 2 bases, and the junction contains 5 bases that no gene match accounts for. Reading from cysteine to phenylalanine, the CDR3 counts 14 amino acids. The entry retains the CDR3 DNA only, 42 bases that are in frame from base 1.